A selection of T cell receptor beta chains follows, all from one sample in a study of spatial heterogeneity in lung cancer. TCRdb itself ran the 5' RACE reads through MiXCR, one entry per CDR3 protein. The sample lists around 11,000 distinct CDR3 sequences, 5.5% to 7.5% occurring once. Here the sequenced sample was PBMCs, taken at surgery. The source of these receptors is a male donor with early-stage non-small cell lung cancer. CDR3s leave out the opening cysteine and the closing phenylalanine or tryptophan. Each record gives: V gene, J gene, CDR3 protein.

V: TRBV6-1; J: TRBJ2-3; CDR3: ASSLSGIPDTQY
V: TRBV19; J: TRBJ2-7; CDR3: ASSVLGTGSSYEQY
V: TRBV10-3; J: TRBJ2-7; CDR3: AIRDPQGYEQY
V: TRBV5-1; J: TRBJ2-1; CDR3: ASSFRGQTGYNEQF
V: TRBV29-1; J: TRBJ1-6; CDR3: SVSGDSYNSPLH
V: TRBV18; J: TRBJ2-3; CDR3: ASSPRDRDSTDTQY
V: TRBV28; J: TRBJ2-1; CDR3: ASSSRQGPYNEQF
V: TRBV7-2; J: TRBJ2-7; CDR3: ANSPGQGAREQY
V: TRBV18; J: TRBJ1-5; CDR3: ASSPPGENQPQH
V: TRBV20-1; J: TRBJ2-5; CDR3: SANLGLAQETQY
V: TRBV5-1; J: TRBJ2-3; CDR3: ASSRRSTDTQY
V: TRBV5-1; J: TRBJ2-5; CDR3: ASSPGTPRGTQY
V: TRBV27; J: TRBJ2-4; CDR3: ASGLNNIQY
V: TRBV20-1; J: TRBJ1-1; CDR3: SAREGGAAEAF
V: TRBV4-3; J: TRBJ2-1; CDR3: ASSQGLAGGPPTRNEQF
V: TRBV4-1; J: TRBJ2-2; CDR3: ASSQGGRDRHSNTGELF
V: TRBV5-4; J: TRBJ1-6; CDR3: ASSLKTEWDSPLH
V: TRBV6-2/TRBV6-3; J: TRBJ1-1; CDR3: ASSYSFENTEAF
V: TRBV6-1; J: TRBJ2-7; CDR3: ASSEEGGGGYEQY
V: TRBV3-1; J: TRBJ2-5; CDR3: ASSPGPSGSGMETQY
V: TRBV6-2/TRBV6-3; J: TRBJ1-1; CDR3: ASSYHSRTEAF